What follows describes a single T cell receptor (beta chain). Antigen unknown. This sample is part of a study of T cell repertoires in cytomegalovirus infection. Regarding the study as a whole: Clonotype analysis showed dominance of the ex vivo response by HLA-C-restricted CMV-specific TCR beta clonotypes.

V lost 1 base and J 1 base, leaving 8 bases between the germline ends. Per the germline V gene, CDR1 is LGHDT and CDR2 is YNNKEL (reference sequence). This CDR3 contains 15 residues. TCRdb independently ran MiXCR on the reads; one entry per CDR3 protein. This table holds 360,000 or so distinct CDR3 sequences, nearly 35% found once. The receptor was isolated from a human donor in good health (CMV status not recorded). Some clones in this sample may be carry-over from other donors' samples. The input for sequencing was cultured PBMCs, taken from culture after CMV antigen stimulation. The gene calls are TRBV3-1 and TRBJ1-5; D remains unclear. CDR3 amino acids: CASSQGRSSNQPQHF. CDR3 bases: TGTGCCAGCAGCCAAGGGAGATCGAGCAATCAGCCCCAGCATTTT.